These 12 T cell receptor beta chains came from one sample sequenced in a study of cytomegalovirus exposure and HLA in healthy donors. Researchers ran the PCR with 60 Vbeta and 13 Jbeta primers. Measured with immunoSEQ multiplex PCR; TCRdb has only the in-frame clones, and not every one. The sample lists 100,000 to 150,000 clones; approximately 17% were seen once. Sequenced input: PBMCs. The source of these receptors is a female donor in good health and CMV-seropositive.

This clone showed up just a few times. The V gene is TRBV7-6, the J gene TRBJ2-3; the match to TRBD2 covers 12 bases. The CDR3 totals 18 residues. CDR1 SGHVS and CDR2 FNYEAQ come from the germline V gene. The V segment lost 5 bases and the J segment 5 bases; nucleotides outside the gene matches: 14. The CDR3 nucleotides read TGTGCCAGCAGCCCCACGAGGTCTAGCGGGGGGGGAGGAGATACGCAGTATTTT. This gives the protein CASSPTRSSGGGGDTQYF.

This chain joins TRBV6-5 and TRBJ2-7; D is perhaps TRBD1 (6 bases). Germline CDR1 and CDR2: MNHEY and SVGAGI. V gave up 6 bases and J gave up 6 bases, with 18 bases separating them. The CDR3 has 14 amino acids. The CDR3 sequence is CASSRDRYGVEQYF. DNA for the CDR3: TGTGCCAGCAGCAGAGACAGGTACGGGGTCGAGCAGTACTTC.

V and J are TRBV28 and TRBJ2-7, with a weak D call TRBD2 (5 bases). Germline V gene data show CDR1 as MDHEN and CDR2 as SYDVKM. V lost 4 bases to trimming and J lost 3 bases, with 16 bases between them. The CDR3 extends over 15 amino acids. CDR3 bases: TGTGCCAGCAGTTCCGGGGTCTCAGAATTCTACGAGCAGTACTTC. As protein: CASSSGVSEFYEQYF.

This clone was counted between two and nine times. The genes are TRBV27 and TRBJ1-2, with 10 bases aligning to TRBD1. The CDR3 has 18 residues. Germline values: CDR1 MNHEY, CDR2 SMNVEV (reference sequence). After removal of 2 bases from V and 4 bases from J, the junction contained 13 bases not matched to a gene. CDR3 in amino acids: CASSLKATGGPSGYGYTF. DNA of the CDR3: TGTGCCAGCAGTTTAAAGGCGACAGGGGGCCCCTCTGGCTATGGCTACACCTTC.

The sample holds a few counts of this clone. The chain is built from TRBV4-2 and TRBJ2-3; 8 nucleotides match TRBD2. Germline CDR1 and CDR2: LGHNA and YNFKEQ. The CDR3 runs to 15 residues. The V gene end was trimmed by 7 bases and the J gene end by 4 bases; junction bases not matched to a gene: 10. CDR3 sequence: CASTGSGSFADTQYF. The CDR3 DNA reads as TGTGCCAGCACCGGGAGCGGGAGTTTCGCAGATACGCAGTATTTT.

There are a few counts of this clone. The gene calls are TRBV2 and TRBJ1-4; D is ambiguous. The germline CDR1 and CDR2 sequences are SNHLY and FYNNEI. Trimming took 2 bases from V and 8 from J, leaving 21 bases between them. The length of the CDR3 is 17 residues. The CDR3 region is CASSEYEFRGSEEKLFF. CDR3 in DNA: TGTGCCAGCAGTGAATATGAATTTCGGGGTTCGGAGGAAAAACTGTTTTTT.

This clone turned up a few times. This chain uses TRBV27 with TRBJ2-1; tentatively, D is TRBD2 (5 bases). V dropped 2 bases and J dropped 2 bases, with 10 bases sitting between them. The V gene's germline CDR1 is MNHEY and CDR2 SMNVEV (reference sequence). The CDR3 length is 15 residues. The CDR3 protein is CASSLGPGTYNEQFF. The CDR3 DNA is TGTGCCAGCAGTTTAGGTCCGGGAACCTACAATGAGCAGTTCTTC.

The chain recombines TRBV10-3 with TRBJ2-1, with 7 nucleotides matching TRBD1. J lost 4 bases, V lost 6 bases, and 6 bases had no gene match. The CDR3 covers 14 residues. Germline V CDR1 and CDR2: ENHRY, SYGVKD. The CDR3, as DNA: TGTGCCATCAGCTGGAACAGGGGTTACAATGAGCAGTTCTTC. It codes for CAISWNRGYNEQFF.

J is TRBJ2-5 and V is TRBV6-1; D is possibly TRBD2 (5 bases). V gave up 6 bases and J gave up 4 bases, with 15 bases separating them. The CDR3 is 14 residues long. From germline, CDR1 is MNHNS and CDR2 SASEGT. CDR3 region: CASSHYGGRETQYF. CDR3 DNA: TGTGCCAGCAGCCACTATGGAGGAAGAGAGACCCAGTACTTC.

V gene TRBV6-1 combines with J gene TRBJ1-6; D uncertain. The CDR3 loop spans 14 amino acids. Germline values: CDR1 MNHNS, CDR2 SASEGT. V dropped 11 bases and J dropped 0 bases, with 11 bases sitting between them. The CDR3 here is CAAGEVSYNSPLHF. CDR3 bases: TGTGCCGCTGGGGAGGTCTCCTATAATTCACCCCTCCACTTT.

This clone was seen only a few times. The genes are TRBV29-1 and TRBJ2-7; D is perhaps TRBD1 (5 bases). The CDR3 covers 12 residues. In germline, CDR1 is SQVTM, CDR2 ANQGSEA. Trimming removed 6 bases at V and 0 bases at J, with 9 bases between. Written as DNA, the CDR3 is TGCAGCGTCGCAGGGCTCTCCTACGAGCAGTACTTC. It specifies CSVAGLSYEQYF.

This clone occurred a few times. The V gene is TRBV7-2, the J gene TRBJ2-7; D not resolved. The germline gives CDR1 SGHTA, CDR2 FQGNSA. The CDR3 contains 14 residues. Trimming pared 5 bases from V and 0 bases from J, leaving 11 bases between. The CDR3 DNA sequence: TGTGCCAGCAGCCTCCACCTAAGCTCCTACGAGCAGTACTTC. Translating it yields CASSLHLSSYEQYF.